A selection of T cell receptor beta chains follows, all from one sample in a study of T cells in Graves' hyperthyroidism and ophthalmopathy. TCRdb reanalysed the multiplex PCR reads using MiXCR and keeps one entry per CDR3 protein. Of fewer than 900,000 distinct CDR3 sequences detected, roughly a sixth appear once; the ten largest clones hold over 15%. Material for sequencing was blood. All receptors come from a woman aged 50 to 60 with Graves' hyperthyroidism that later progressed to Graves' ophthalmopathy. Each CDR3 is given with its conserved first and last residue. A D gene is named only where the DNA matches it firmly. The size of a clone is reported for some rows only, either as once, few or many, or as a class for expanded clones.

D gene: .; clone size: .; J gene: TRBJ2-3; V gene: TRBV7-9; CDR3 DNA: TGTGCCAGCAGCGTAGGGAGCGCGTTAGGCACAGATACGCAGTGTTTT; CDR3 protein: CASSVGSALGTDTQCF
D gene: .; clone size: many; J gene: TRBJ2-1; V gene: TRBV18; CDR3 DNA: TGTGCCAGCTCATCCGCCGGGACACCCAACAATGAGCAGTTCTTC; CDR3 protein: CASSSAGTPNNEQFF
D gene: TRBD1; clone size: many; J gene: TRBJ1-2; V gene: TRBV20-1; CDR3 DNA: TGCAGTGCCCGGACAGGGGGCGCCAATGGCTACACCTTC; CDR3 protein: CSARTGGANGYTF
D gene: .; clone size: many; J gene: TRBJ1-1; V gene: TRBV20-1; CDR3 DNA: TGCAGTGCTAGGGCAGGGAACACTGAAGCTTTCTTT; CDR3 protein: CSARAGNTEAFF
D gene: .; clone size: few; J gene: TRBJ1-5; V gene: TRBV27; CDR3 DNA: TGTGCCAGCAGTTCTTCCAGGTCCTCGTATAGCAATCAGCCCCAGCATTTT; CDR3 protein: CASSSSRSSYSNQPQHF
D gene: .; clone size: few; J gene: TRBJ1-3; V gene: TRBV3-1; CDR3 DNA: TGTGCCAGCAGCCCCCCGCGGGGACGCGCGAACTCTGGAAACACCATATATTTT; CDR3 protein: CASSPPRGRANSGNTIYF
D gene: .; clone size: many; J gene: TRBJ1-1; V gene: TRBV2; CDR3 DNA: TGTGCCAGCAGGTACGGCACCAACACTGAAGCTTTCTTT; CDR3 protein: CASRYGTNTEAFF
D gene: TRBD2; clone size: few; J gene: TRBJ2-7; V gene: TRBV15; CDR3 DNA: TGTGCCACCAGCAGAGCGCGCGGGGGGGGGTCCTACGAGCAGTACTTC; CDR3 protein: CATSRARGGGSYEQYF
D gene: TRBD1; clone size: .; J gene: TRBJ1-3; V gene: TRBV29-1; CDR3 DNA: TGCAGCGCCCCGGGACCGCAGGGGGAAAACACCATATATTTT; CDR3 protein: CSAPGPQGENTIYF
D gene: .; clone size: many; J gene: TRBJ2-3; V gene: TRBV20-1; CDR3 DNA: TGCAGTGCCGCAGAGGAGGGGGCGAGCACAGATACGCAGTATTTT; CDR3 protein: CSAAEEGASTDTQYF
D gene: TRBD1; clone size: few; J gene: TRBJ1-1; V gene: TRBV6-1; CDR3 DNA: TGTGCCAGCGGGGACAGTAGCTCTTTTTTGACTGAAGCTTTCTTT; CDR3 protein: CASGDSSSFLTEAFF
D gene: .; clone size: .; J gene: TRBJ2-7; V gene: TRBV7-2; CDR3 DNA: TGTGCCAGCAATGCCGTCCCCCCCTACGAGCAGTACTTC; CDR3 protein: CASNAVPPYEQYF
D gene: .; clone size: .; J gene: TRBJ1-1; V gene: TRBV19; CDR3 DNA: TGTGCCAGTAGTATAGTTCCGGATACGAACACTGAAGCTTTCTTT; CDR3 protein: CASSIVPDTNTEAFF
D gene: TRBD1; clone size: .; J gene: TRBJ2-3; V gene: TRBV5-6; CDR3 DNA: TGTGCCAGCAGTCCGACAGGGGTGTGGGATACGCAGTATTTT; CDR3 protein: CASSPTGVWDTQYF
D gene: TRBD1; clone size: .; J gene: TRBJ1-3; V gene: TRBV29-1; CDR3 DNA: TGCAGCGTCTTGGACAGGAGCTCTGGAAACACCATATATTTT; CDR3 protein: CSVLDRSSGNTIYF
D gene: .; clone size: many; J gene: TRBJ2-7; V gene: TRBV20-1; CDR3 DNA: TGCAGTGCTAGAGCCGGCTCCTACGAGCAGTACTTC; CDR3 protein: CSARAGSYEQYF
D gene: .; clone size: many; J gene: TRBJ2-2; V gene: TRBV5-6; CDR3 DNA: TGTGCCAGCAGCTTCCCCGGGACAAAAAACACCGGGGAGCTGTTTTTT; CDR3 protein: CASSFPGTKNTGELFF
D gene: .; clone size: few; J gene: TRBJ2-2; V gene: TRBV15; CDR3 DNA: TGTGCCACCAGCAGAGATCCTACGGGGAACACCGGGGAGCTGTTTTTT; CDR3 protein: CATSRDPTGNTGELFF
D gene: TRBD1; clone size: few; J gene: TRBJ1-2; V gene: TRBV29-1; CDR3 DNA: TGCAGCGCTGCTAGACAGGGGGGATTTGGCTACACCTTC; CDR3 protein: CSAARQGGFGYTF
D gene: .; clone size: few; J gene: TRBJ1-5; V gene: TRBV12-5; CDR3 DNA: TGTGCTAGTGGCCCCGGGACCCTTAACCGGGGGCCCCAGCATTTT; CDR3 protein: CASGPGTLNRGPQHF
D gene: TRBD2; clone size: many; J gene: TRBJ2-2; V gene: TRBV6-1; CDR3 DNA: TGTGCCAGCAGGACTAGCGGGGTCCGGGCCGGGGAGCTGTTTTTT; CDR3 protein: CASRTSGVRAGELFF
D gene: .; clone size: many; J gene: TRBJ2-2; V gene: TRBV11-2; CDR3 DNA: TGTGCCAGCAGCTTAGGAGGGGACACCGGGGAGCTGTTTTTT; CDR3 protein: CASSLGGDTGELFF
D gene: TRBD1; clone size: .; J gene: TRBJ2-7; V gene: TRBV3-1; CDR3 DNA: TGTGCCAGCAGCCCGTTTAGAGACAGGGGTCGTTCCTACGAGCAGTACTTC; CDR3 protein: CASSPFRDRGRSYEQYF
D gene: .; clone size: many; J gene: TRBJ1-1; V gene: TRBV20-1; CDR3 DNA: TGCAGTGCTCCGGGGCGGGGAGGCACTGAAGCTTTCTTT; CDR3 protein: CSAPGRGGTEAFF
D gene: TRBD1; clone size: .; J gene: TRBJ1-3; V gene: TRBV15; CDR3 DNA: TGTGCCACCAGCGTACACGGGACAGTCTCTGGAAACACCATATATTTT; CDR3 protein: CATSVHGTVSGNTIYF
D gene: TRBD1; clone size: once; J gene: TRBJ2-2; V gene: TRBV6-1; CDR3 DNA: TGTGCCATCCTGACAGGGGGCACCGGGGAGCTGTTTTTT; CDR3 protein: CAILTGGTGELFF
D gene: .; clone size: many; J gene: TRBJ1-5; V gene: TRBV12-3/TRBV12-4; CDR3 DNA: TGTGCCAGCAGTGCGACACATAGCAATCAGCCCCAGCATTTT; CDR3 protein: CASSATHSNQPQHF
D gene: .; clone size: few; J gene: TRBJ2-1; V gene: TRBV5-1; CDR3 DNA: TGCGCCAGCAGCCCACAGGTTAGCTCCTACAATGAGCAGTTCTTC; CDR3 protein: CASSPQVSSYNEQFF
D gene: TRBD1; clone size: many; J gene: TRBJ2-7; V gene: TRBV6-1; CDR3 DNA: TGTGCCAGCAGTTCTATACAGGGGAATTTTGTCTACGAGCAGTACTTC; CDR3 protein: CASSSIQGNFVYEQYF
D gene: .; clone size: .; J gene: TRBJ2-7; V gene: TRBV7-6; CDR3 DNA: TGTGCCAGCAGCCCCCCGGACAGTGAAGCCTACAATGAGCAGTACTTC; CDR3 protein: CASSPPDSEAYNEQYF
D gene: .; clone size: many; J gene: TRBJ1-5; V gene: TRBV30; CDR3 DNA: TGTGCCTGGAGTCTAACAGTCAGCAATCAGCCCCAGCATTTT; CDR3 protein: CAWSLTVSNQPQHF
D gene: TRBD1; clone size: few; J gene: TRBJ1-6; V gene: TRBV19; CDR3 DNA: TGTGCCAGTAGTTTGGGACAGGTCGACGCACCCCTCCACTTT; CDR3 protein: CASSLGQVDAPLHF
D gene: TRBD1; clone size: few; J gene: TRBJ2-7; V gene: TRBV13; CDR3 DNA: TGTGCCAGCAGCTTGGGTAAGACAGGGTTCAGCTACGAGCAGTACTTC; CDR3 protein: CASSLGKTGFSYEQYF
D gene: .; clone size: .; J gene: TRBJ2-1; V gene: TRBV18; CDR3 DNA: TGTGCCAGCTCCCGGGGCGGGGATTTTAACAATGAGCAGTTCTTC; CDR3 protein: CASSRGGDFNNEQFF
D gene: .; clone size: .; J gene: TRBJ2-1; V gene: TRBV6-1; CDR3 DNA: TGTGCCAGCAGCCCCGGACGGCCGAATGAGCAGTTCTTC; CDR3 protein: CASSPGRPNEQFF
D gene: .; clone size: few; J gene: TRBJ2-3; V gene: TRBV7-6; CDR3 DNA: TGTGCCAGCAGCTTAGAATCCCCAGGCACAGATACGCAGTATTTT; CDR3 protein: CASSLESPGTDTQYF
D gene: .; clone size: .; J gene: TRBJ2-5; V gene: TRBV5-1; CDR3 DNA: TGCGCCAGCAGCCGAGCGAGCGGGGAGACCCAGTACTTC; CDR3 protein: CASSRASGETQYF
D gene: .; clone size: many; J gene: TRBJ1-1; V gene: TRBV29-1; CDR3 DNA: TGCAGCGTTGATATTAGGGCAGGGTACACTGAAGCTTTCTTT; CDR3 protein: CSVDIRAGYTEAFF
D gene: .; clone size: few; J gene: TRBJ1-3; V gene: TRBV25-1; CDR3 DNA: TGTGCCAGCAGTGTGGGAAAGACCATATATTTT; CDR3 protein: CASSVGKTIYF
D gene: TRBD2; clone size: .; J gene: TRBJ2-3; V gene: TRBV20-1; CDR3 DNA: TGCAGTGCTGGGGCTAGAGCGGGGGCAGATACGCAGTATTTT; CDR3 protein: CSAGARAGADTQYF
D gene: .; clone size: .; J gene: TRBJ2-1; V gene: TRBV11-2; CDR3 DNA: TGTGCCAGCAGAACTATGGACCCCTACAATGAGCAGTTCTTC; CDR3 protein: CASRTMDPYNEQFF
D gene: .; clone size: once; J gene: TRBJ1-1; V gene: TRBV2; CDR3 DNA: TGTGCCAGCAGTGAACGGGCCAGGGTGAACACTGAAGCTTTCTTT; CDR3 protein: CASSERARVNTEAFF
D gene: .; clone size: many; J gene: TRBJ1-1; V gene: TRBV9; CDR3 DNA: TGTGCCAGCAGCGTAGACCCTTTGAACACTGAAGCTTTCTTT; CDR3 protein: CASSVDPLNTEAFF
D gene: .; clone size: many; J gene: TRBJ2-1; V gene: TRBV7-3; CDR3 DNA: TGTGCCAGCAGCTTAGCAGGGACCGCGGATGAGCAGTTCTTC; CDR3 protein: CASSLAGTADEQFF
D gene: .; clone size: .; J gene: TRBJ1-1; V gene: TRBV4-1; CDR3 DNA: TGCGCCAGCAGCCAAAGGTTCACGGAGAACACTGAAGCTTTCTTT; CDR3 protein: CASSQRFTENTEAFF
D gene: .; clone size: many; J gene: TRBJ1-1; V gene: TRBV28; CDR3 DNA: TGTGCCAGCAGTTCCCCAAGGGGTATGAACACTGAAGCTTTCTTT; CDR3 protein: CASSSPRGMNTEAFF
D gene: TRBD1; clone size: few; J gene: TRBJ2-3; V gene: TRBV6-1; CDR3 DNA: TGTGCCAGCAGTGAATTCAGGACAGGGGAATACACAGATACGCAGTATTTT; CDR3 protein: CASSEFRTGEYTDTQYF
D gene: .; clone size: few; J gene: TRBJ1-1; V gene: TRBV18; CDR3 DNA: TGTGCCAGCTCACCCCCTCAGGGTGGGATGAACACTGAAGCTTTCTTT; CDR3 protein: CASSPPQGGMNTEAFF
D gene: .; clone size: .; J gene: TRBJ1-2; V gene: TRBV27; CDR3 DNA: TGTGCCAGCAGTGATGCCCCAGGGGCGAATGGCTACACCTTC; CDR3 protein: CASSDAPGANGYTF
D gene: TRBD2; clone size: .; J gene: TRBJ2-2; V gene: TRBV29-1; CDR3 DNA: TGCAGCGCCATGGGACTAGCGGGGAGTAACACCGGGGAGCTGTTTTTT; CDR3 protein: CSAMGLAGSNTGELFF
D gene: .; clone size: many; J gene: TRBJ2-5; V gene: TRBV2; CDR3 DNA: TGTGCCAGCACCCCGACCAGACCCGCGGAAGAGACCCAGTACTTC; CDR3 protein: CASTPTRPAEETQYF